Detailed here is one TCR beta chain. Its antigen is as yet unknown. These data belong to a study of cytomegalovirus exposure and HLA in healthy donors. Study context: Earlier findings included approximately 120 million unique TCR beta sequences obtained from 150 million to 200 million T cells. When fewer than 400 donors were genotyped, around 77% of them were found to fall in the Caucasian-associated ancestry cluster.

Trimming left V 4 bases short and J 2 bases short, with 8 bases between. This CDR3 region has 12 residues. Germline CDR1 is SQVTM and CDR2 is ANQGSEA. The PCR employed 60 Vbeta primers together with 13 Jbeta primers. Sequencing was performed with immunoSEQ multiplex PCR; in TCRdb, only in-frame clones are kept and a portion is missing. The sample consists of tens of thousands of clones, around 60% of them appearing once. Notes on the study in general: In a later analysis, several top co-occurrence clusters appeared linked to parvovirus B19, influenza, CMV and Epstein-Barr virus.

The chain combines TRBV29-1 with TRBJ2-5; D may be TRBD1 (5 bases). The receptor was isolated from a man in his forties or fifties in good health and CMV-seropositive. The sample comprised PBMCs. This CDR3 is CSVAGLQETQYF. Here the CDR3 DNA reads TGCAGCGTTGCAGGGCTGCAAGAGACCCAGTACTTC. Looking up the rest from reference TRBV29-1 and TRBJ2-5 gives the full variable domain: SAVISQKPSRDICQRGTSLTIQCQVDSQVTMMFWYRQQPGQSLTLIATANQGSEATYESGFVIDKFPISRPNLTFSTLTVSNMSPEDSSIYLCSVAGLQETQYFGPGTRLLVL.